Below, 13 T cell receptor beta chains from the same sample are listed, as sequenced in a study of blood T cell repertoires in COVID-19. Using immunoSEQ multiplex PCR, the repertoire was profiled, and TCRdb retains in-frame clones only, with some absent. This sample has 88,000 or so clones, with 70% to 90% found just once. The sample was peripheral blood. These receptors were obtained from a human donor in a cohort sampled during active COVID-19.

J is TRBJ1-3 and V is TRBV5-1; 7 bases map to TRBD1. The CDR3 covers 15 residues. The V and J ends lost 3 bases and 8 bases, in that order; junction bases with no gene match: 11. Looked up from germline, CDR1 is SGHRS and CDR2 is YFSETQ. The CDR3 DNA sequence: TGCGCCAGCAGCTCGACAGGGCGTTATGTGGACACCATATATTTT. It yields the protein CASSSTGRYVDTIYF.

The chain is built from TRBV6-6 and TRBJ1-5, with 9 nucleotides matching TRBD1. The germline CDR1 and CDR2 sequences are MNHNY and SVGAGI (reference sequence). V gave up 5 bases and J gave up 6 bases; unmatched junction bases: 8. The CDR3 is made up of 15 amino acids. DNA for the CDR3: TGTGCCAGCAGTAAAACAGGGGGCCCTGGTCAGCCCCAGCATTTT. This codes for CASSKTGGPGQPQHF.

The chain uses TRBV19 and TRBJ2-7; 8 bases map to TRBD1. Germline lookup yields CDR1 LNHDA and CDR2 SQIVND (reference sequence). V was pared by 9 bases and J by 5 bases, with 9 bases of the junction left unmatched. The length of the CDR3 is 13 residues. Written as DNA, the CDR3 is TGTGCCAGCTCGTACCGGACAGGGAACGAGCAGTACTTC. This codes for CASSYRTGNEQYF.

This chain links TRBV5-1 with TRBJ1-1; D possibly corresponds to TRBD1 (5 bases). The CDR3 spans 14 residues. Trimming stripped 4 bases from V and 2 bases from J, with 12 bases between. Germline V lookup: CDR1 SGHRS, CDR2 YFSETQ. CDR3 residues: CASSRRAVNTEAFF. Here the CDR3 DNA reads TGCGCCAGCAGCCGCAGGGCCGTCAACACTGAAGCTTTCTTT. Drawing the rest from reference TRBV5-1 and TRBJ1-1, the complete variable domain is KAGVTQTPRYLIKTRGQQVTLSCSPISGHRSVSWYQQTPGQGLQFLFEYFSETQRNKGNFPGRFSGRQFSNSRSEMNVSTLELGDSALYLCASSRRAVNTEAFFGQGTRLTVV.

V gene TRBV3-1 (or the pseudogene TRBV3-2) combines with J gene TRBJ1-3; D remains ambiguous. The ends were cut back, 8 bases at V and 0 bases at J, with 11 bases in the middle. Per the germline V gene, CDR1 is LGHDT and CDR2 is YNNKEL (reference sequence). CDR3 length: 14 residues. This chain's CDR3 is CASCDTPSGNTIYF. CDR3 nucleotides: TGTGCCAGCTGCGACACCCCCTCTGGAAACACCATATATTTT.

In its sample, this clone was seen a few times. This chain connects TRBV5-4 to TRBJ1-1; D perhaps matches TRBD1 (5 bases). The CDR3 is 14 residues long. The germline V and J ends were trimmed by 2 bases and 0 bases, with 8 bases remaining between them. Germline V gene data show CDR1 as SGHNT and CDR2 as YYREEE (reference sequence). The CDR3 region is CASSFWGLNTEAFF. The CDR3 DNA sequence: TGTGCCAGCAGCTTTTGGGGCCTGAACACTGAAGCTTTCTTT.

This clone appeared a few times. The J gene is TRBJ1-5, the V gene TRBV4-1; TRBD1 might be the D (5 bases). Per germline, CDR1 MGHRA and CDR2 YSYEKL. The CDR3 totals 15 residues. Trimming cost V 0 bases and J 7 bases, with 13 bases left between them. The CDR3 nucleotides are TGCGCCAGCAGCCAAGATACAACAGGATGGCAGCCCCAGCATTTT. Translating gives CASSQDTTGWQPQHF.

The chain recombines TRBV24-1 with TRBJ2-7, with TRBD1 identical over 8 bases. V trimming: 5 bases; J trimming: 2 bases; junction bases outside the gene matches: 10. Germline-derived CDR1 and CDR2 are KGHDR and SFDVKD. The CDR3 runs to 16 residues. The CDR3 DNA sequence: TGTGCCACCAGTGGGACAGGGTATCAGAACACCTACGAGCAGTACTTC. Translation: CATSGTGYQNTYEQYF.

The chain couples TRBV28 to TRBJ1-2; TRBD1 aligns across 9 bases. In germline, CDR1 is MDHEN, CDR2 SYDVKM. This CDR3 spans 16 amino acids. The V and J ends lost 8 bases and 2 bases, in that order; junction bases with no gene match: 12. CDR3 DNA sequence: TGTGCCAGCTCAGTTTCCAGGGACAGGGTCAACTATGGCTACACCTTC. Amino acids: CASSVSRDRVNYGYTF.

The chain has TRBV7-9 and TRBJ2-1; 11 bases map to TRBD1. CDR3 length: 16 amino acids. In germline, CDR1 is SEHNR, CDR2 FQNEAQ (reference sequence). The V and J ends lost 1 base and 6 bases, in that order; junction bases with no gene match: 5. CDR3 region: CASSLEGGTGGNEQFF. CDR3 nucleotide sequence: TGTGCCAGCAGCTTAGAAGGTGGGACAGGGGGCAATGAGCAGTTCTTC.

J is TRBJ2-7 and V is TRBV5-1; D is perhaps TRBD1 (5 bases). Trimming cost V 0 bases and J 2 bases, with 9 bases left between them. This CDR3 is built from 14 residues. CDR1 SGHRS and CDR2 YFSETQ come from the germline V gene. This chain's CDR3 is CASSLAVGPYEQYF. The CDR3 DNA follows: TGCGCCAGCAGCTTGGCCGTGGGGCCCTACGAGCAGTACTTC.

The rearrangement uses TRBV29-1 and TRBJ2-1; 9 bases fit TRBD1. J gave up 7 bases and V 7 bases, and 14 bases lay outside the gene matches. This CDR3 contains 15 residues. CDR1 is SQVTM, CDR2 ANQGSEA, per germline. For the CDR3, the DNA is TGCAGCGCACCGGGGAGTCCGGGACAGGGAAATGAGCAGTTCTTC. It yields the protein CSAPGSPGQGNEQFF.

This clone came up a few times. The chain's CDR3 is CASSEAGGPYEQYF. The DNA of the CDR3 is TGTGCCAGCAGCGAAGCGGGAGGGCCCTACGAGCAGTACTTC. The chain combines TRBV7-2 with TRBJ2-7, with TRBD2 matching 10 bases. With 5 bases clipped from V and 2 bases from J, the junction kept 3 bases outside the gene matches. The CDR3 has 14 amino acids. Germline V CDR1 and CDR2: SGHTA, FQGNSA.